The 16 T cell receptor beta chains below all came from one sample that was sequenced in a study of radiotherapy plus CTLA-4 blockade in lung cancer. Measured with immunoSEQ multiplex PCR; TCRdb has only the in-frame clones, and not every one. Of over 80,000 clones in the sample, about four fifths are singletons; the top ten hold 0.84%. The source was peripheral blood, collected from a patient treated with radiotherapy plus ipilimumab. Receptor source: a human donor with non-small cell lung cancer who had stable disease on radiotherapy plus ipilimumab.

The chain links TRBV6-1 to TRBJ2-7; TRBD1 matches 8 bases. With V trimmed by 5 bases and J by 1 base, 7 bases remained unmatched. The germline V gene has CDR1 MNHNS and CDR2 SASEGT. CDR3 length: 15 residues. Written as DNA, the CDR3 is TGTGCCAGCAGTTTTACAGGGGGTAGTTCCTACGAGCAGTACTTC. It specifies CASSFTGGSSYEQYF.

The chain combines TRBV27 with TRBJ1-1; D is perhaps TRBD1 (5 bases). Trimming stripped 3 bases from V and 12 bases from J, with 11 bases between. This CDR3 comprises 11 residues. Germline V lookup: CDR1 MNHEY, CDR2 SMNVEV (reference sequence). The CDR3 reads CASSFRGKTFF. The CDR3 nucleotides are TGTGCCAGCAGTTTCCGGGGGAAAACTTTCTTT.

The genes are TRBV6-1 and TRBJ2-7, with 7 bases matching TRBD1. V gave up 7 bases and J gave up 3 bases; unmatched junction bases: 6. CDR1 and CDR2 (germline): MNHNS, SASEGT. The CDR3 runs 13 residues. CDR3 DNA sequence: TGTGCCAGCACCCCTAGGACAGGCTACGAGCAGTACTTC. Its protein product is CASTPRTGYEQYF.

This clone appeared once. The rearrangement joins TRBV28 to TRBJ1-4; D possibly corresponds to TRBD1 (5 bases). Germline loops: CDR1 MDHEN, CDR2 SYDVKM. The CDR3 loop spans 15 amino acids. V dropped 4 bases and J dropped 2 bases, with 11 bases sitting between them. CDR3 sequence (DNA): TGTGCCAGCAGTTCGGGAGGGGTGACTAATGAAAAACTGTTTTTT. It codes for CASSSGGVTNEKLFF.

The chain has TRBV18 and TRBJ2-6; a possible D gene is TRBD2 (5 bases). This CDR3 spans 19 amino acids. V dropped 6 bases and J dropped 1 base, with 22 bases sitting between them. Germline V gives CDR1 KGHSH, CDR2 LQKENI. The CDR3 is CASSLFSEGVVSGANVLTF. CDR3 nucleotide sequence: TGTGCCAGCTCCCTTTTTAGTGAGGGAGTAGTTTCTGGGGCCAACGTCCTGACTTTC.

This chain joins TRBV27 and TRBJ2-4; 11 nucleotides line up with TRBD2. The J segment lost 6 bases and the V segment lost 5 bases, leaving 9 bases of the junction unmatched. Germline V gene sequence: CDR1 MNHEY, CDR2 SMNVEV (reference sequence). The CDR3 is made up of 16 amino acids. The CDR3 region has the DNA TGTGCCAGCAGTGACTTAGCGGGAGGGCGGGGAAACATTCAGTACTTC. Translation gives CASSDLAGGRGNIQYF.

V and J are TRBV27 and TRBJ2-7; no clear D. The CDR3 length is 13 residues. V lost 3 bases, J lost 1 base, and 7 bases lay in between. CDR1 is MNHEY and CDR2 is SMNVEV in the germline V gene (reference sequence). The CDR3: CASSFLPSYEQYF. In DNA form, the CDR3 reads TGTGCCAGCAGTTTCCTGCCTTCCTACGAGCAGTACTTC.

The rearrangement links TRBV4-1 to TRBJ1-2, with 9 bases fitting TRBD1. Germline assignment: CDR1 MGHRA and CDR2 YSYEKL. The CDR3 sequence is 17 residues long. Losses at the gene ends were 0 bases for V and 6 bases for J; bases not matched to a gene: 11. DNA for the CDR3: TGCGCCAGCAGCCAAGAATACCCCGGGAACAGGGGGCATGGCTACACCTTC. This gives the protein CASSQEYPGNRGHGYTF.

The V and J genes are TRBV7-8 and TRBJ2-1; 7 bases align to TRBD2. Germline V gene sequence: CDR1 SGHVS, CDR2 FQNEAQ. The J segment lost 5 bases and the V segment lost 2 bases, leaving 6 bases of the junction unmatched. The CDR3 length is 15 residues. The CDR3 loop reads CASSLPGRANNEQFF. DNA for the CDR3: TGTGCCAGCAGCTTACCGGGGAGGGCAAACAATGAGCAGTTCTTC.

The chain carries TRBV6-1 and TRBJ1-4; D possibly corresponds to TRBD1 (5 bases). CDR1 and CDR2 (germline): MNHNS, SASEGT. This CDR3 comprises 15 residues. V was clipped by 1 base and J by 4 bases, with 10 bases between them. CDR3 amino acids: CASSEGGRLNEKLFF. CDR3 bases: TGTGCCAGCAGTGAAGGGGGCCGGCTTAATGAAAAACTGTTTTTT.

V is TRBV28 and J is TRBJ1-5, with 8 bases fitting TRBD1. With V trimmed by 6 bases and J by 6 bases, 4 bases remained unmatched. The CDR3 is 13 residues long. The germline V gene has CDR1 MDHEN and CDR2 SYDVKM. The CDR3 DNA is TGTGCCAGCAGGGACAGGGTTAGTCAGCCCCAGCATTTT. This gives the protein CASRDRVSQPQHF.

The rearrangement links TRBV7-8 to TRBJ2-5, with D possibly matching TRBD2 (5 bases). The CDR3 totals 14 residues. Trimming took 5 bases from V and 3 from J, leaving 13 bases between them. Germline V gives CDR1 SGHVS, CDR2 FQNEAQ. The CDR3 bases are TGTGCCAGCAGCCTCGGAGGAAACAAAGAGACCCAGTACTTC. Amino acids: CASSLGGNKETQYF. Full variable domain (missing parts from reference TRBV7-8 and TRBJ2-5): GAGVSQSPRYKVAKRGQDVALRCDPISGHVSLFWYQQALGQGPEFLTYFQNEAQLDKSGLPSDRFFAERPEGSVSTLKIQRTQQEDSAVYLCASSLGGNKETQYFGPGTRLLVL.

The V gene is TRBV9, the J gene TRBJ1-1; D not certain. The CDR3 is 13 amino acids. V lost 0 bases to trimming and J lost 1 base, with 4 bases between them. Germline loops: CDR1 SGDLS, CDR2 YYNGEE. This chain's CDR3 is CASSVAGNTEAFF. CDR3 DNA: TGTGCCAGCAGCGTAGCTGGGAACACTGAAGCTTTCTTT.

This chain joins TRBV28 and TRBJ2-1, with 9 bases fitting TRBD2. V was clipped by 6 bases and J by 5 bases; unmatched bases: 11. This CDR3 is built from 16 residues. Germline-derived CDR1 and CDR2 are MDHEN and SYDVKM. CDR3 nucleotides: TGTGCCAGCAGCCGGGATCTAGCGGGGCGGGACAATGAGCAGTTCTTC. Encoded protein: CASSRDLAGRDNEQFF. Full variable domain (missing parts from reference TRBV28 and TRBJ2-1): DVKVTQSSRYLVKRTGEKVFLECVQDMDHENMFWYRQDPGLGLRLIYFSYDVKMKEKGDIPEGYSVSREKKERFSLILESASTNQTSMYLCASSRDLAGRDNEQFFGPGTRLTVL.

This clone was counted only a few times. The CDR3 reads CASSASPGQNYNSPLHF. The CDR3 region has the DNA TGTGCCAGCAGCGCGTCCCCGGGACAGAACTATAATTCACCCCTCCACTTT. This rearrangement joins TRBV9 to TRBJ1-6, with TRBD1 matching over 7 bases. CDR1 is SGDLS and CDR2 is YYNGEE in the germline V gene. CDR3 size: 17 residues. Germline trimming cut 3 bases from V and 3 bases from J; bases unmatched to any gene: 9.

The chain has TRBV9 and TRBJ2-5; D is unclear. Trimming pared 0 bases from V and 9 bases from J, leaving 15 bases between. CDR1 and CDR2 (germline): SGDLS, YYNGEE. CDR3 length: 14 amino acids. The CDR3: CASSVAPDTNSQYF. The CDR3 nucleotides read TGTGCCAGCAGCGTAGCACCCGACACAAATTCCCAGTACTTC.